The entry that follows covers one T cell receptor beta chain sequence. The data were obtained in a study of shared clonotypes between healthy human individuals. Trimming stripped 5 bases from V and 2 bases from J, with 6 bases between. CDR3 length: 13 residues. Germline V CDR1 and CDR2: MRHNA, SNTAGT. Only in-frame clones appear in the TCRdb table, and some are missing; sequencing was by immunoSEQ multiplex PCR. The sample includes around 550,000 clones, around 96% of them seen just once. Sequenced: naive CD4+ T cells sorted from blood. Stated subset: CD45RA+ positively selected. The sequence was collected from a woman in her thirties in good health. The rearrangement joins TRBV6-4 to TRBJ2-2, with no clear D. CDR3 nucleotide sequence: TGTGCCAGCAGTCCCCAAAACACCGGGGAGCTGTTTTTT. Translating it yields CASSPQNTGELFF.